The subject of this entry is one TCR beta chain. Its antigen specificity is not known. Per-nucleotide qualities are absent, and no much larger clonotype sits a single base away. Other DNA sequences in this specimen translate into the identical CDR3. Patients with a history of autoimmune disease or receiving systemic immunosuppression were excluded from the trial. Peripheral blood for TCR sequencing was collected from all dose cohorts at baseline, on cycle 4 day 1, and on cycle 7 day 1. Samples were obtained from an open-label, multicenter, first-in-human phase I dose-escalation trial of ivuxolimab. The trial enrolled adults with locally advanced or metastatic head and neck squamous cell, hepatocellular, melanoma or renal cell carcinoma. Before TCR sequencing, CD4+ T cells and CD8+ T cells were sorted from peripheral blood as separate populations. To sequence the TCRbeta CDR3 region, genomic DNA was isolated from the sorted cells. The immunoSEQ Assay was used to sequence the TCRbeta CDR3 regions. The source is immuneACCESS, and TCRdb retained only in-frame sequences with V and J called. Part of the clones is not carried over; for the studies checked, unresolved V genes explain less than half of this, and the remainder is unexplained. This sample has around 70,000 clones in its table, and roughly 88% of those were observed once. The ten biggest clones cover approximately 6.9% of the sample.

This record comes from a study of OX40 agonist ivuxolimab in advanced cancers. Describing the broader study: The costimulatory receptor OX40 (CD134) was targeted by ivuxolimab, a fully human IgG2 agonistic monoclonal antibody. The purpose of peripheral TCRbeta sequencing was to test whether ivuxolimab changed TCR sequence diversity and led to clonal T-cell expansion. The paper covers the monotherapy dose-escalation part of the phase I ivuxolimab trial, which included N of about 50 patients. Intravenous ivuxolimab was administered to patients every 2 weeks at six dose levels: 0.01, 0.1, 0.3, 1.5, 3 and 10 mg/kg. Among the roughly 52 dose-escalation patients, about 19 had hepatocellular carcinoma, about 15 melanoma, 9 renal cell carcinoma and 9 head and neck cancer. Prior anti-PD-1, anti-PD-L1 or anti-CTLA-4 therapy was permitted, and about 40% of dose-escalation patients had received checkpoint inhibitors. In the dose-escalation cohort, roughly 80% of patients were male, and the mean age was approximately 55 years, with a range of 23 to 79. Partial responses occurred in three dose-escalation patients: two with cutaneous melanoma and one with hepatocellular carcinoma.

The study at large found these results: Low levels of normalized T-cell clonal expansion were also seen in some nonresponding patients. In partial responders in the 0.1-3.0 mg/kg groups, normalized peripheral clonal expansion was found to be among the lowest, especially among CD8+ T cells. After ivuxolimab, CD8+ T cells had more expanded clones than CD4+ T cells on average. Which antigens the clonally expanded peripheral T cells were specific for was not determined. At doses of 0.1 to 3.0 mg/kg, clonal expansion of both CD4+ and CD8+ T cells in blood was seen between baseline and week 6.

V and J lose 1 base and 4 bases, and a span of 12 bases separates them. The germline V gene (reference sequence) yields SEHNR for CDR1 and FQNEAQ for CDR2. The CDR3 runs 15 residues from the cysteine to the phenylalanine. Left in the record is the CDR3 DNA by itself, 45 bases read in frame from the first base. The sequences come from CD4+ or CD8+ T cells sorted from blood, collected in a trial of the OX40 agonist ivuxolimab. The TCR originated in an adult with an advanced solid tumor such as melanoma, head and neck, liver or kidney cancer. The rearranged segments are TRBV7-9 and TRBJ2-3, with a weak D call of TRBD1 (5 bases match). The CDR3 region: CASSLGGPSADTQYF. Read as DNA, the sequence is TGTGCCAGCAGCTTAGGGGGCCCCTCCGCAGATACGCAGTATTTT.